The next 8 T cell receptor beta chains were all read from a single sample in a study of cytomegalovirus exposure and HLA in healthy donors. The PCR had 60 Vbeta and 13 Jbeta primers. Generated by immunoSEQ multiplex PCR, the TCRdb table keeps only in-frame clones and is missing some. This table has 80,000 to 100,000 clones, around 68% appearing once. The source material was PBMCs. These TCRs come from a female donor in good health and CMV-seronegative.

The chain recombines TRBV28 with TRBJ1-2; TRBD1 aligns across 8 bases. Germline V lookup: CDR1 MDHEN, CDR2 SYDVKM. The CDR3 consists of 16 residues. V shed 3 bases and J 7 bases; nucleotides not matched to a gene: 13. The CDR3 reads CASSLSAAGGASGYTF. Here the CDR3 DNA reads TGTGCCAGCAGTTTGTCCGCGGCAGGGGGCGCATCTGGCTACACCTTC.

This clone has a handful of counts. This chain uses TRBV7-9 with TRBJ1-2, with D unclear. Trimming left V 1 base short and J 0 bases short, with 6 bases between. The germline V gene encodes CDR1 SEHNR and CDR2 FQNEAQ (reference sequence). The CDR3 totals 14 residues. The CDR3 is CASSLERTNYGYTF. The DNA for the CDR3 is TGTGCCAGCAGCTTAGAGCGAACTAACTATGGCTACACCTTC.

This clone is a singleton in its sample. Mismatch with germline at one junction end may stem from a read error. This chain uses TRBV7-7 with TRBJ2-3, with a weak D call TRBD1 (5 bases). Per the germline V gene, CDR1 is SSHAT and CDR2 is FNYEAQ (reference sequence). CDR3 length equals 15 residues. The CDR3 protein is CASSLGVAGTDTQYF. CDR3 nucleotide sequence: TGTGCTAGCAGCTTAGGGGTGGCAGGGACAGATACGCAGTATTTT. Looking up the rest from reference TRBV7-7 and TRBJ2-3 gives the full variable domain: GAGVSQSPRYKVTKRGQDVTLRCDPISSHATLYWYQQALGQGPEFLTYFNYEAQPDKSGLPSDRFSAERPEGSISTLTIQRTEQRDSAMYRCASSLGVAGTDTQYFGPGTRLTVL.

This rearrangement joins TRBV6-6 to TRBJ1-6, with D uncertain. The germline V and J ends were trimmed by 5 bases and 7 bases, with 6 bases remaining between them. The CDR3 has 12 residues. CDR1 and CDR2 (germline): MNHNY, SVGAGI (reference sequence). The chain's CDR3 is CASSPQNSPLHF. CDR3 DNA: TGTGCCAGCAGTCCTCAGAATTCACCCCTCCACTTT.

The genes are TRBV13 and TRBJ1-2, with D possibly TRBD1 on 5 matching bases. The CDR3 totals 17 residues. Germline CDR1 and CDR2: PRHDT and FYEKMQ (reference sequence). The V and J ends lost 5 bases and 2 bases respectively, with 21 bases between them. The CDR3 here is CASSTTDPAGLNYGYTF. The CDR3 coding sequence is TGTGCCAGCAGCACCACCGACCCCGCAGGGCTAAACTATGGCTACACCTTC. Complete variable domain (other parts from reference TRBV13 and TRBJ1-2): AAGVIQSPRHLIKEKRETATLKCYPIPRHDTVYWYQQGPGQDPQFLISFYEKMQSDKGSIPDRFSAQQFSDYHSELNMSSLELGDSALYFCASSTTDPAGLNYGYTFGSGTRLTVV.

This sequence joins TRBV9 and TRBJ2-1; a weak D match, TRBD2 (6 bases). Germline assignment: CDR1 SGDLS and CDR2 YYNGEE. V lost 0 bases and J 8 bases, leaving 6 bases between the germline ends. The CDR3 covers 12 residues. The CDR3 DNA reads as TGTGCCAGCAGCGTAGGGGAGGATGAGCAGTTCTTC. Protein product: CASSVGEDEQFF. Variable domain in full (rest from reference TRBV9 and TRBJ2-1): DSGVTQTPKHLITATGQRVTLRCSPRSGDLSVYWYQQSLDQGLQFLIQYYNGEERAKGNILERFSAQQFPDLHSELNLSSLELGDSALYFCASSVGEDEQFFGPGTRLTVL.

This clone was seen just once. V is TRBV6-1 and J is TRBJ1-1, with D hard to call. Between the trimmed V and J ends, which lost 6 bases and 2 bases, there was a span of 13 bases. The CDR3 sequence is 14 residues long. Germline V CDR1 and CDR2: MNHNS, SASEGT. In nucleotides, the CDR3 is TGTGCCAGCAGCCTCGGGGTCCCAAACACTGAAGCTTTCTTT. It yields the protein CASSLGVPNTEAFF.

The chain couples TRBV6-5 to TRBJ1-2; 7 bases are a match to TRBD1. This CDR3 has 14 residues. Germline V gives CDR1 MNHEY, CDR2 SVGAGI. With 10 bases clipped from V and 0 bases from J, the junction kept 8 bases outside the gene matches. The CDR3 DNA sequence: TGTGCCATCAGGGGGGCACGACCTAACTATGGCTACACCTTC. The encoded protein is CAIRGARPNYGYTF.